These T cell receptor beta chains were read from a single sample in a study of CD8+CD57+ T cells in acquired aplastic anemia. Via MiXCR, TCRdb re-called the reads, giving one row per CDR3 protein. This repertoire shows approximately 300,000 distinct CDR3 sequences, approximately 60% found once; its top ten account for under 1.5%. The sequenced sample was sorted CD4+, CD8+, or CD8+CD57+ T cells (not recorded which) from PBMCs. These TCRs come from a human donor with aplastic anemia. Each CDR3 is given with its conserved first and last residue. A D gene is named only where the DNA matches it firmly. Size is omitted from some rows. Given values are once, few, many or a class for expanded clones.

TRBD2,TRBJ2-5,many,TRBV20-1,CSARSFGLAGEGETQYF,TGCAGTGCTAGATCTTTTGGACTAGCGGGGGAAGGAGAGACCCAGTACTTC
.,TRBJ2-2,few,TRBV4-2,CASGFGEELFF,TGTGCCAGCGGATTTGGTGAGGAGCTGTTTTTT
TRBD1,TRBJ2-5,.,TRBV2,CASGSRQGKETQYF,TGTGCCAGCGGTTCCCGACAGGGAAAAGAGACCCAGTACTTC
.,TRBJ1-1,.,TRBV6-5,CASSYSNENTEAFF,TGTGCCAGCAGTTACTCGAACGAGAACACTGAAGCTTTCTTT
TRBD1,TRBJ2-1,many,TRBV5-1,CASSSLGQGAYNEQFF,TGCGCCAGCAGCTCGCTGGGACAGGGGGCTTACAATGAGCAGTTCTTC
TRBD2,TRBJ2-3,many,TRBV7-9,CASSLQREVSDTQYF,TGTGCCAGCAGCTTGCAGCGGGAGGTATCAGATACGCAGTATTTT
.,TRBJ2-7,.,TRBV5-4,CASSAVPSEQYF,TGTGCCAGCAGCGCGGTCCCCAGCGAGCAGTACTTC
.,TRBJ1-1,.,TRBV2,CATGRGPAGTLNTEAFF,TGTGCCACTGGGCGGGGCCCGGCCGGGACCCTGAACACTGAAGCTTTCTTT
.,TRBJ2-2,.,TRBV5-1,CASSEAGSSSGELFF,TGCGCCAGCAGCGAGGCCGGGAGTTCCTCCGGGGAGCTGTTTTTT
.,TRBJ1-1,.,TRBV24-1,CATSDSAAGWDGVAFF,TGTGCCACCAGTGATTCGGCGGCAGGGTGGGACGGTGTAGCTTTCTTT
.,TRBJ1-2,many,TRBV11-2,CASSSLGGVYGYTF,TGTGCCAGCAGCTCTCTGGGGGGCGTCTATGGCTACACCTTC
.,TRBJ2-2,many,TRBV19,CASSISAVITGELFF,TGTGCCAGTAGTATTTCGGCCGTCATCACCGGGGAGCTGTTTTTT
.,TRBJ2-3,many,TRBV3-1,CASSQEGKTQYF,TGTGCCAGCAGCCAAGAGGGGAAGACGCAGTATTTT
.,TRBJ1-6,.,TRBV28,CASGIQGGYNSPLHF,TGTGCCAGCGGGATTCAGGGCGGCTATAATTCACCCCTCCACTTT
.,TRBJ2-1,many,TRBV5-1,CASSLEGDQLTAQFF,TGCGCCAGCAGCTTGGAGGGGGACCAACTGACAGCGCAGTTCTTC
.,TRBJ1-3,many,TRBV14,CASSQVSVTIYF,TGTGCCAGCAGCCAAGTCTCAGTCACCATATATTTT
.,TRBJ1-2,.,TRBV20-1,CSARDSGSGYTF,TGCAGTGCTAGAGATTCCGGTTCTGGCTACACCTTC
.,TRBJ2-5,.,TRBV20-1,CSARDPLLEETQYF,TGCAGTGCTAGAGATCCACTACTCGAAGAGACCCAGTACTTC
TRBD1,TRBJ2-2,.,TRBV3-1,CASSQRGQSTGELFF,TGTGCCAGCAGCCAACGGGGACAGAGCACCGGGGAGCTGTTTTTT
.,TRBJ1-1,.,TRBV7-2,CASSLGWGVNTEAFF,TGTGCCAGCAGCTTAGGTTGGGGGGTGAACACTGAAGCTTTCTTT
TRBD1,TRBJ1-4,few,TRBV20-1,CSARDRGNEKLFF,TGCAGTGCTAGGGACAGGGGGAATGAAAAACTGTTTTTT
TRBD1,TRBJ2-1,.,TRBV24-1,CATSEPGTGGNEQFF,TGTGCCACCAGTGAGCCCGGGACAGGGGGCAACGAGCAGTTCTTC
.,TRBJ1-1,.,TRBV10-3,CAIRAGWQGNTEAFF,TGTGCCATCAGGGCGGGCTGGCAGGGGAACACTGAAGCTTTCTTT